The next 15 T cell receptor beta chains were all read from a single sample in a study of CD8 T cells in ankylosing spondylitis. TCRdb itself ran the 5' RACE reads through MiXCR, one entry per CDR3 protein. The data contain approximately 40,000 distinct CDR3 sequences, over 5.5% of them singletons. Sequencing input: blood, either unsorted or a sorted T cell fraction (not recorded which). The receptors were sampled from a male donor with ankylosing spondylitis or in good health (not recorded which).

This clonotype was counted many times. The chain links TRBV20-1 to TRBJ2-1; TRBD2 agrees at 13 bases. There are 15 residues in the CDR3. Per the germline V gene, CDR1 is DFQATT and CDR2 is SNEGSKA (reference sequence). Losses at the gene ends were 2 bases for V and 9 bases for J; bases not matched to a gene: 7. The CDR3 region is CSARIGTSGIGEQFF. In nucleotides, the CDR3 is TGCAGTGCTAGAATTGGGACTAGCGGGATAGGTGAGCAGTTCTTC.

By share, this clonotype ranks as medium-sized. The V and J genes are TRBV12-3 or TRBV12-4 and TRBJ1-1; D call uncertain. The length of the CDR3 is 11 residues. The V and J ends lost 6 bases and 7 bases respectively, with 9 bases between them. CDR3 protein: CASSWRREAFF. The CDR3 region has the DNA TGTGCCAGCAGCTGGCGGCGTGAAGCTTTCTTT.

In its sample, this clonotype was seen many times. The chain uses TRBV10-3 and TRBJ1-1; no definite D call. The CDR3 spans 13 residues. Germline V gives CDR1 ENHRY, CDR2 SYGVKD. V lost 2 bases to trimming and J lost 1 base, with 5 bases between them. CDR3 residues: CAISEGTNTEAFF. As DNA, the CDR3 is TGTGCCATCAGTGAGGGAACGAACACTGAAGCTTTCTTT.

This clonotype came up many times. The chain couples TRBV28 to TRBJ2-1, with TRBD2 matching over 7 bases. Germline loops: CDR1 MDHEN, CDR2 SYDVKM. Trimming took 7 bases from V and 4 from J; bases not matched to a gene: 19. This CDR3 is built from 18 residues. CDR3: CASTSEGRAFTLYNEQFF. In DNA form, the CDR3 reads TGTGCCAGCACCTCAGAGGGGAGGGCCTTCACATTATACAATGAGCAGTTCTTC.

This clonotype was counted ten times or more. CDR3 coding DNA: TGTGCCAGTAGTATATTGGTTTGGTGGACTGAAGCTTTCTTT. As protein: CASSILVWWTEAFF. The rearrangement joins TRBV19 to TRBJ1-1; D remains unclear. CDR3 size: 14 residues. V was shortened by 2 bases and J by 5 bases, with 12 bases between the two germline ends. Germline values: CDR1 LNHDA, CDR2 SQIVND (reference sequence).

This clonotype was seen many times. The rearrangement links TRBV19 to TRBJ1-5; D remains ambiguous. Germline loops: CDR1 LNHDA, CDR2 SQIVND (reference sequence). The CDR3 sequence is 15 residues long. Between the trimmed V and J ends, which lost 5 bases and 0 bases, there was a span of 11 bases. The CDR3 nucleotides read TGTGCCAGTAGTGACCGGACGCATAGCAATCAGCCCCAGCATTTT. It codes for CASSDRTHSNQPQHF.

This clonotype has a count of ten or more. The CDR3 protein is CATSDPKQGNYGYTF. As DNA, the CDR3 is TGTGCCACCAGTGATCCAAAACAGGGGAACTATGGCTACACCTTC. This chain connects TRBV24-1 to TRBJ1-2, with 7 bases identical to TRBD1. The CDR3 runs 15 residues. CDR1 and CDR2 (germline): KGHDR, SFDVKD. The J segment lost 2 bases and the V segment lost 3 bases, leaving 5 bases of the junction unmatched.

This clonotype was seen repeatedly, ten times or more. The rearrangement joins TRBV5-1 to TRBJ2-1; a weak D match, TRBD2 (6 bases). V lost 0 bases, J lost 6 bases, and 10 bases lay in between. The CDR3 covers 14 residues. The germline V gene encodes CDR1 SGHRS and CDR2 YFSETQ. The CDR3 DNA is TGCGCCAGCAGCTTGGCGGCCGGGAGCAATGAGCAGTTCTTC. Its translation: CASSLAAGSNEQFF.

This clonotype has ten or more counts. The chain links TRBV7-6 to TRBJ2-3; 9 positions match TRBD1. Germline CDR1 is SGHVS and CDR2 is FNYEAQ. This CDR3 contains 15 residues. J was trimmed by 2 bases and V by 5 bases; bases with no gene match: 5. CDR3 sequence (DNA): TGTGCCAGCAGCCCCGGGACAGGGCACACAGATACGCAGTATTTT. Encoded protein: CASSPGTGHTDTQYF.

Many counts were recorded for this clonotype. The CDR3 DNA follows: TGTGCCACCAGCAGACTCCAAGGGGAGACCCAGTACTTC. Translated: CATSRLQGETQYF. This sequence joins TRBV15 and TRBJ2-5, with D unresolved. This CDR3 comprises 13 residues. V lost 2 bases and J lost 5, with 9 bases in between. Per the germline V gene, CDR1 is LNHNV and CDR2 is YYDKDF (reference sequence).

This clonotype was seen ten or more times. CDR3 in DNA: TGTGCCAGCAGCGACGGGGGGGGACTAGCCTACAATGAGCAGTTCTTC. It yields the protein CASSDGGGLAYNEQFF. The chain couples TRBV9 to TRBJ2-1; the match to TRBD2 covers 8 bases. V trimming: 3 bases; J trimming: 2 bases; junction bases outside the gene matches: 7. The CDR3 length is 16 residues. Germline loops: CDR1 SGDLS, CDR2 YYNGEE.

The V and J genes are TRBV7-9 and TRBJ1-2; D not resolved. Germline V CDR1 and CDR2: SEHNR, FQNEAQ (reference sequence). The CDR3 totals 13 residues. Deletions cut 5 bases from V and 6 bases from J, with 13 bases between. The chain's CDR3 is CASSPQPLDGYTF. CDR3 nucleotide sequence: TGTGCCAGCAGCCCCCAACCCCTCGATGGCTACACCTTC.

As regards this clonotype: This could be a read error, since a much larger clone is one nucleotide away. The chain has TRBV4-3 and TRBJ1-2, with D possibly TRBD1 on 5 matching bases. Germline lookup yields CDR1 LGHNA and CDR2 YSLEER. This CDR3 comprises 14 residues. The chain's CDR3 is CASSPQTGVYDYTF. CDR3 DNA sequence: TGCGCCAGCAGCCCCCAAACAGGCGTGTATGACTACACCTTC.

This clonotype has ten or more counts. The chain uses TRBV7-8 and TRBJ2-7; D tentatively reads TRBD1 or TRBD2 (6 bases each). Trimming removed 0 bases at V and 3 bases at J, with 12 bases between. This CDR3 has 15 amino acids. Germline V gene data show CDR1 as SGHVS and CDR2 as FQNEAQ. CDR3: CASSLATGGGYEQYF. The CDR3 bases are TGTGCCAGCAGCTTAGCGACCGGGGGCGGCTACGAGCAGTACTTC.

This clonotype was seen many times. The junction differs from germline at one of its ends, possibly a read error. The chain has TRBV20-1 and TRBJ2-1; 9 nucleotides align to TRBD2. This CDR3 has 15 amino acids. Germline CDR1 DFQATT, CDR2 SNEGSKA (reference sequence). In DNA, the CDR3 is TGCAGTGCCAGAGGGTTGAGCGGGGGGTCCAATGAGCAGTTCTTC. This gives the protein CSARGLSGGSNEQFF.